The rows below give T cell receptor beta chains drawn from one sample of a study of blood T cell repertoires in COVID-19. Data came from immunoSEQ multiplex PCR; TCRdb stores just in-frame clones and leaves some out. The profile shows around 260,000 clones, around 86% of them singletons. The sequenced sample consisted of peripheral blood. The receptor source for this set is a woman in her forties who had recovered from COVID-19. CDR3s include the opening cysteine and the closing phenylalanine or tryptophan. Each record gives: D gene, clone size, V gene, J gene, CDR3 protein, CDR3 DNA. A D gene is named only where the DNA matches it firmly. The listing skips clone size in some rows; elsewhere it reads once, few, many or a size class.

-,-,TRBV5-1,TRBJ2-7,CASSLGQETYEQYF,TGCGCCAGCAGCTTGGGGCAGGAAACCTACGAGCAGTACTTC
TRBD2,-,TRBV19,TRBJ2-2,CASSLPSGHTGELFF,TGTGCCAGTAGTCTTCCTAGCGGACACACCGGGGAGCTGTTTTTT
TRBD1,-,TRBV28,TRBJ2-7,CASSLGGQGGHEQYF,TGTGCCAGCAGTTTAGGCGGACAGGGGGGCCACGAGCAGTACTTC
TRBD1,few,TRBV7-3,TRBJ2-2,CASSLTGGNTGELFF,TGTGCCAGCAGCTTAACAGGGGGCAACACCGGGGAGCTGTTTTTT
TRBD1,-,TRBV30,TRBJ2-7,CAWSRTGGFYEQYF,TGTGCCTGGAGTAGAACAGGGGGCTTTTACGAGCAGTACTTC
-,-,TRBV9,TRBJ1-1,CASSVAAPTGSNTEAFF,TGTGCCAGCAGCGTAGCCGCCCCCACAGGGTCGAACACTGAAGCTTTCTTT
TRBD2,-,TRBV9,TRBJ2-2,CASSSHSGGGPGELFF,TGTGCCAGCAGCTCGCATAGCGGGGGAGGGCCCGGGGAGCTGTTTTTT
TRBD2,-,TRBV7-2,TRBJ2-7,CASSLALAGDEQYF,TGTGCCAGCAGCTTAGCACTAGCGGGGGACGAGCAGTACTTC
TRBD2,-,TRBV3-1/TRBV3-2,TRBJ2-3,CASSQGFSGRADTQYF,TGTGCCAGCAGCCAAGGGTTTAGCGGGAGGGCGGATACGCAGTATTTT
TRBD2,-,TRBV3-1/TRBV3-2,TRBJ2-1,CASSQGLAEYNEQFF,TGTGCCAGCAGCCAAGGACTAGCAGAATACAATGAGCAGTTCTTC
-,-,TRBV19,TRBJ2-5,CASSAAASRETQYF,TGTGCCAGTAGTGCAGCCGCCTCGCGGGAGACCCAGTACTTC
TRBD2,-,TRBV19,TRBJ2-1,CASSASSGEPYNEQFF,TGTGCCAGTAGTGCCTCTAGCGGGGAACCCTACAATGAGCAGTTCTTC
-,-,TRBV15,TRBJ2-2,CATSREFGAGQGELFF,TGTGCCACCAGCAGAGAGTTTGGCGCGGGGCAGGGGGAGCTGTTTTTT
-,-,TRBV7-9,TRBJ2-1,CASSLDGDSGSFF,TGTGCCAGCAGCTTAGATGGTGATAGCGGTTCGTTCTTC
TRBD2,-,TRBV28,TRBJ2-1,CASSPRIAGNEQFF,TGTGCCAGCAGTCCCCGGATAGCGGGCAATGAGCAGTTCTTC
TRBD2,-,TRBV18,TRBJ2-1,CASSHTREGLFYNEQFF,TGTGCCAGCTCACACACTCGGGAGGGCCTATTCTACAATGAGCAGTTCTTC
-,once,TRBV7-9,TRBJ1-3,CASSLEGYTIYF,TGTGCCAGCAGCTTAGAGGGGTACACCATATATTTT
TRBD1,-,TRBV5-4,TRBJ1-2,CASSSSQGPGTF,TGTGCCAGCAGCTCGTCACAGGGGCCGGGCACCTTC
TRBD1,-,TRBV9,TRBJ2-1,CASSARQGPYNEQFF,TGTGCCAGCAGCGCCAGACAGGGACCGTATAATGAGCAGTTCTTC
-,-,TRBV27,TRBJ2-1,CASRGGALNNEQFF,TGTGCCAGCAGAGGGGGGGCCCTCAACAATGAGCAGTTCTTC
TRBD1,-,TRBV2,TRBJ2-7,CASSEYGQGGFEQYF,TGTGCCAGCAGCGAATATGGACAGGGGGGATTCGAGCAGTACTTC
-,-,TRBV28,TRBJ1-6,CASSPLRGGLRLNNSPLHF,TGTGCCAGCAGTCCTCTAAGGGGGGGATTGAGGCTTAATAATTCACCCCTCCACTTT